These 10 T cell receptor beta chains were sequenced from one sample in a study of immune evolution from preneoplasia to lung adenocarcinoma. Clones were read by immunoSEQ multiplex PCR, and TCRdb kept only the in-frame ones, dropping some. The sample has about 14,000 clones, 80% seen once. The sequenced material came from FFPE minimally invasive lung adenocarcinoma tissue. The receptor set was obtained from a person aged 65 to 85 with lung adenocarcinoma.

The gene calls are TRBV30 and TRBJ2-7; 7 positions agree with TRBD1. Germline V gene data show CDR1 as GTSNPN and CDR2 as SVGIG (reference sequence). Germline trimming cut 3 bases from V and 2 bases from J; bases unmatched to any gene: 7. This CDR3 comprises 14 residues. CDR3 residues: CAWRPGQEPYEQYF. As DNA, the CDR3 is TGTGCCTGGAGGCCCGGACAGGAACCCTACGAGCAGTACTTC.

V usage is TRBV7-3 and J usage is TRBJ1-1; D is perhaps TRBD1 (6 bases). Trimming shortened V by 2 bases and J by 7 bases, and 11 bases separated the two germline ends. The CDR3 consists of 13 residues. Germline assignment: CDR1 SGHTA and CDR2 FQGTGA. CDR3 residues: CASSLGGNNEAFF. Here the CDR3 DNA reads TGTGCCAGCAGCTTAGGGGGCAATAATGAAGCTTTCTTT. The full variable domain, rest sourced from reference TRBV7-3 and TRBJ1-1, is GAGVSQTPSNKVTEKGKYVELRCDPISGHTALYWYRQSLGQGPEFLIYFQGTGAADDSGLPNDRFFAVRPEGSVSTLKIQRTERGDSAVYLCASSLGGNNEAFFGQGTRLTVV.

J is TRBJ2-3 and V is TRBV11-1; D might be TRBD1 or TRBD2, each matching 5 bases. The V gene lost 5 bases and the J gene lost 0 bases, with 15 bases spanning the gap. CDR1 is SGHAT and CDR2 is FQDESV in the germline V gene (reference sequence). This CDR3 is 16 amino acids long. This CDR3 reads CASSLRDPRSTDTQYF. The CDR3 DNA reads TGTGCCAGCAGCCTCCGGGACCCCCGAAGCACAGATACGCAGTATTTT.

CDR3 protein: CASSLASPTDTQYF. As DNA, the CDR3 is TGTGCCAGCAGCTTGGCCAGCCCCACAGATACGCAGTATTTT. The J gene is TRBJ2-3, the V gene TRBV5-6; no clear D gene. V gave up 0 bases and J gave up 2 bases, with 7 bases separating them. This CDR3 comprises 14 residues. The germline CDR1 and CDR2 sequences are SGHDT and YYEEEE.

This clone has a handful of counts. The chain employs TRBV29-1 and TRBJ2-1, with 10 bases that match TRBD1. V gave up 4 bases and J gave up 1 base; unmatched junction bases: 4. The germline CDR1 and CDR2 sequences are SQVTM and ANQGSEA. CDR3 length equals 15 residues. Here the CDR3 DNA reads TGCAGCGTTGGACCGGGACAGGGGTCCTACAATGAGCAGTTCTTC. It yields the protein CSVGPGQGSYNEQFF.

The chain combines TRBV28 with TRBJ2-1; the D call may be TRBD1 or TRBD2 (5 bases each). V was cut by 6 bases and J by 4 bases, with 16 bases left in between. Germline values: CDR1 MDHEN, CDR2 SYDVKM. The CDR3 covers 15 residues. CDR3 in amino acids: CASRRHRDPYNEQFF. The CDR3 DNA sequence: TGTGCCAGCAGGCGACATAGGGACCCTTACAATGAGCAGTTCTTC.

This chain uses TRBV6-1 with TRBJ2-7, with a possible D match to TRBD1 (6 bases). The germline CDR1 and CDR2 sequences are MNHNS and SASEGT. Trimming cost V 1 base and J 2 bases, with 12 bases left between them. CDR3 size: 15 residues. CDR3 residues: CASSEDGTHTYEQYF. DNA of the CDR3: TGTGCCAGCAGTGAAGATGGGACACACACCTACGAGCAGTACTTC.

The chain is built from TRBV28 and TRBJ1-1; TRBD1 is a possible D gene (5 bases). Per the germline V gene, CDR1 is MDHEN and CDR2 is SYDVKM. The CDR3 runs 13 residues. V was pared by 4 bases and J by 0 bases, with 6 bases between. CDR3 loop: CASSSTVNTEAFF. The CDR3 DNA reads TGTGCCAGCAGTTCGACAGTGAACACTGAAGCTTTCTTT.

The CDR3 DNA sequence: TGTGCCTGGAGTGTATCGGGTGTTCAGCCCCAGCATTTT. Translating gives CAWSVSGVQPQHF. The chain combines TRBV30 with TRBJ1-5, with no clear D. Germline CDR1 and CDR2: GTSNPN and SVGIG (reference sequence). This CDR3 spans 13 amino acids. The V gene lost 0 bases and the J gene lost 6 bases, with 9 bases spanning the gap.

This chain connects TRBV4-2 to TRBJ2-3; D perhaps matches TRBD2 (6 bases). The CDR3 has 13 amino acids. CDR1 is LGHNA and CDR2 is YNFKEQ in the germline V gene. Trimming stripped 10 bases from V and 4 bases from J, with 15 bases between. Here the CDR3 DNA reads TGTGCCACCTCGGGAGCGACGGCAGATACGCAGTATTTT. It translates to CATSGATADTQYF.